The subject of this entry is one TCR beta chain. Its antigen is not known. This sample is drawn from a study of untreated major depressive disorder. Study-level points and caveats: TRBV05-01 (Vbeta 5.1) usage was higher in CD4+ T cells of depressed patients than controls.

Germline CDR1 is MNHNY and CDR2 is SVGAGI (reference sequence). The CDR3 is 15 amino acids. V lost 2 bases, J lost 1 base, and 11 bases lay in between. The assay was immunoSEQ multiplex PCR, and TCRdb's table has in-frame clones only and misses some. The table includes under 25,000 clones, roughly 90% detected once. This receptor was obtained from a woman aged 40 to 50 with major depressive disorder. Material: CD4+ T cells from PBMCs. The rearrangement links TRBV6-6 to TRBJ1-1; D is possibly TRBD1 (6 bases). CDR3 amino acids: CASSYAAGENTEAFF. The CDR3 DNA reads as TGTGCCAGCAGTTACGCCGCAGGGGAGAACACTGAAGCTTTCTTT.